Listed below are T cell receptor beta chains from one sample, sequenced in a study of T cell responses to AZD1222 COVID-19 vaccine. Produced via immunoSEQ multiplex PCR; TCRdb's table is partial and in-frame only. The sample has approximately 130,000 clones; about 94% are singletons. Sequenced here: peripheral blood, sampled on day 0 of AZD1222 vaccination. The receptors here all came from an adult in good health. The conserved cysteine and the conserved F or W are not part of the CDR3 here.

J gene | V gene | CDR3 protein
TRBJ2-1 | TRBV7-9 | ASSSRPGQGIKNEQF
TRBJ2-5 | TRBV9 | ASSPLGGQAIETQY
TRBJ2-7 | TRBV2 | ASRVLRAPVRY
TRBJ2-1 | TRBV27 | ASRLAGAYNEQF
TRBJ1-1 | TRBV4-1 | ASSPHPGEVSLGYTEAF
TRBJ1-2 | TRBV2 | ASTPPGNGYT
TRBJ2-7 | TRBV4-1 | ASSQEGGSYYEQY
TRBJ2-2 | TRBV19 | ASSIPLFTGELF
TRBJ2-4 | TRBV6-6 | ASSYAGLTQNIQY
TRBJ1-1 | TRBV4-1 | ASSHGGPEGMNTEAF
TRBJ1-1 | TRBV7-6 | ASSLAKGTEAF
TRBJ1-2 | TRBV7-9 | ASSLEGYGYT
TRBJ2-3 | TRBV18 | ASSPTFRGEEDTQY
TRBJ1-5 | TRBV12-3/TRBV12-4 | ASSEISNQPQH
TRBJ2-1 | TRBV21-1 | ASPRGIPTNEQF
TRBJ1-4 | TRBV5-6 | ASSLGLAATNEKLF
TRBJ2-7 | TRBV5-1 | ASSKGQGFEQY
TRBJ2-4 | TRBV11-2 | ASSLGEGVGNIQY
TRBJ2-2 | TRBV29-1 | SVEGTGELF
TRBJ1-5 | TRBV5-1 | ASRDRPGQPQH
TRBJ1-2 | TRBV5-4 | ASTSNAGDYGYT
TRBJ1-3 | TRBV10-3 | AIRGGDSGNTIY
TRBJ2-2 | TRBV18 | ASSPQDVNTGELF
TRBJ2-1 | TRBV6-5 | ASRAGTGGTNEQF
TRBJ1-1 | TRBV2 | ASTTTRVNEAF
TRBJ2-7 | TRBV28 | ASSRMKPQVKSSYEQY
TRBJ1-1 | TRBV5-6 | ASSEGPVNTEAF
TRBJ1-5 | TRBV18 | ASSPLGGNQPQH
TRBJ1-2 | TRBV6-4 | ASSDKGYT
TRBJ2-3 | TRBV7-9 | ASSSRLAGRTDTQY
TRBJ2-7 | TRBV5-1 | ASSEVGRNEQY
TRBJ1-2 | TRBV19 | ASSRTGVGYT
TRBJ1-5 | TRBV4-1 | ASRGSETSNQPQH
TRBJ2-2 | TRBV6-1 | ASSEALPNTGELF
TRBJ2-6 | TRBV6-4 | ASSEGSGGSGANVLT
TRBJ2-1 | TRBV29-1 | RVGRGGEPYNEQF
TRBJ1-4 | TRBV5-4 | ASSGHGGPATNEKLF
TRBJ2-5 | TRBV27 | ASKSGGAGETQY
TRBJ2-5 | TRBV20-1 | SARGQETQY
TRBJ1-1 | TRBV7-2 | AIKPGGQAWMNTEAF
TRBJ1-3 | TRBV18 | ASSPPTPGDTIY
TRBJ2-4 | TRBV21-1 | ARLQPAKNIQY
TRBJ1-2 | TRBV7-2 | ASSSRWDTNYGYT
TRBJ2-1 | TRBV18 | ASSPLRSGEAYNEQF
TRBJ2-7 | TRBV5-1 | ASSSGTGVYEQY
TRBJ1-1 | TRBV2 | ASRPDRGRDTEAF
TRBJ1-2 | TRBV19 | ASSRGSNYGYT
TRBJ1-2 | TRBV5-4 | ASSRARDNLLYGYT
TRBJ1-1 | TRBV11-2 | ASSFWAPVRGLMNTEAF
TRBJ1-3 | TRBV19 | ASSIHRSGGRNTIY
TRBJ1-1 | TRBV7-9 | ASSLTGDTEAF
TRBJ1-2 | TRBV20-1 | SARPNYGYT